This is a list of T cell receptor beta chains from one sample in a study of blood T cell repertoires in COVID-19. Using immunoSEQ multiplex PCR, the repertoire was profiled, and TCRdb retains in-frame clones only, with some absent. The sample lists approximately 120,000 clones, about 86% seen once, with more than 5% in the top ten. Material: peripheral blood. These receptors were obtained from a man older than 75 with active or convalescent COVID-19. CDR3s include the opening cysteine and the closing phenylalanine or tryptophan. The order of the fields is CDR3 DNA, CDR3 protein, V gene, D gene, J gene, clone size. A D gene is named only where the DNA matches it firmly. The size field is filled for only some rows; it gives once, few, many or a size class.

TGTGCCAGCTCACAAGGACAGGGGGGAGGTAATTCACCCCTCCACTTT,CASSQGQGGGNSPLHF,TRBV18,TRBD1,TRBJ1-6,.
TGTGCCAGCAGTACTATCCGGACAGGGGGTTACAATGAGCAGTTCTTC,CASSTIRTGGYNEQFF,TRBV27,TRBD1,TRBJ2-1,.
TGTGCCAGCAGCCCCGCTAGCGGGGGGAGAAAGACCCAGTACTTC,CASSPASGGRKTQYF,TRBV11-2,TRBD2,TRBJ2-5,.
TGTGCCAGCAGCATAAGACTAGATGAGACCCAGTACTTC,CASSIRLDETQYF,TRBV9,.,TRBJ2-5,.
TGTGCCATCCAAGGGGGTTCAGATACGCAGTATTTT,CAIQGGSDTQYF,TRBV10-3,.,TRBJ2-3,.
TGCGCCAGCAGCTCGGGATTTGCCACAGATACGCAGTATTTT,CASSSGFATDTQYF,TRBV5-1,.,TRBJ2-3,.
TGTGCCAGCAGTCCCAGGACAGGGCAGGGCTACACCTTC,CASSPRTGQGYTF,TRBV14,TRBD1,TRBJ1-2,.
TGTGCCAGCTCACCAAGGGGGACTAGCGAGACCGGGGAGCTGTTTTTT,CASSPRGTSETGELFF,TRBV18,TRBD2,TRBJ2-2,.
TGTGCCAGCAGCCAGAATACAGGGGGTCCTGGAAACACCATATATTTT,CASSQNTGGPGNTIYF,TRBV5-4,TRBD1,TRBJ1-3,.
TGCAGCGGAGCAGGCGCGAACACTGAAGCTTTCTTT,CSGAGANTEAFF,TRBV29-1,.,TRBJ1-1,once
TGTGCCAGCAGGGCCTCCTTAAACCCTACAGATACGCAGTATTTT,CASRASLNPTDTQYF,TRBV6-5,.,TRBJ2-3,.
TGTGCCAGCAGCCCGCGCGTGGGCCATAATGAGCAGTTCTTC,CASSPRVGHNEQFF,TRBV7-3,.,TRBJ2-1,.
TGTGCCATCACAAGGGAACTAGCAGATACGCAGTATTTT,CAITRELADTQYF,TRBV10-3,.,TRBJ2-3,.
TGCGCCAGCAGCTTCTGGACAGGGGATTATGGCTACACCTTC,CASSFWTGDYGYTF,TRBV5-1,TRBD1,TRBJ1-2,once
TGTGCCATTACCCCCACAGGTCCGAATTCACCCCTCCACTTT,CAITPTGPNSPLHF,TRBV7-9,.,TRBJ1-6,.
TGTGCCAGCAGCCGTGGGCCTAGCGGGGGGACCTACGAGCAGTACTTC,CASSRGPSGGTYEQYF,TRBV7-2,TRBD2,TRBJ2-7,.
TGTGCCAGCTCGCAGGACTCTGGAAACACCATATATTTT,CASSQDSGNTIYF,TRBV18,.,TRBJ1-3,once
TGCGCCAGCAGCCAAGAGTACAGGGCAGATTCACCCCTCCACTTT,CASSQEYRADSPLHF,TRBV4-3,.,TRBJ1-6,.
TGTGCCAGTAGTATAGGACAGGCCGCAACTAATGAAAAACTGTTTTTT,CASSIGQAATNEKLFF,TRBV19,.,TRBJ1-4,.
TGTGCCAGCAGCCCCCCGGGGCAAGAGACCCAGTACTTC,CASSPPGQETQYF,TRBV11-2,.,TRBJ2-5,many
TGTGCCAGCAGCTTAGCTACAGGGGGATTCTACGAGCAGTACTTC,CASSLATGGFYEQYF,TRBV7-2,TRBD1,TRBJ2-7,.
TGCAGCGTATTTAGCGGGGGGAGCAATGAGCAGTTCTTC,CSVFSGGSNEQFF,TRBV29-1,TRBD2,TRBJ2-1,.
TGTGCCAGCAGCGACAGGACAGGCCCCTATGGCTACACCTTC,CASSDRTGPYGYTF,TRBV4-2,TRBD1,TRBJ1-2,.
TGTGCCAGCAGCCCCGGGACAGGAGGTTACGAGCAGTACTTC,CASSPGTGGYEQYF,TRBV5-4,TRBD1,TRBJ2-7,.
TGTGCCAGCAGTTACTTGGGGGGAGATACGCAGTATTTT,CASSYLGGDTQYF,TRBV6-5,.,TRBJ2-3,.
TGTGCCAGCAGCCAAGATGCGAGAAAACTGTTTTTT,CASSQDARKLFF,TRBV14,.,TRBJ1-4,.
TGTGCCAGCGGACAGGGGGCCTACGAGCAGTACTTC,CASGQGAYEQYF,TRBV2,TRBD1,TRBJ2-7,.
TGTGCCAGCAGCTTGGTGGCGGGGGACACAGATACGCAGTATTTT,CASSLVAGDTDTQYF,TRBV5-6,TRBD2,TRBJ2-3,.
TGTGCCAGCAGCATCAATCCCCCGGGGGGAGGCACTGAAGCTTTCTTT,CASSINPPGGGTEAFF,TRBV7-2,.,TRBJ1-1,.
TGTGCCAGCAGCCAAGATCAGGCTAACTATGGCTACACCTTC,CASSQDQANYGYTF,TRBV3-1/TRBV3-2,.,TRBJ1-2,few
TGTGCCAGCAGCTTATCGGACAGAACTGAAGCTTTCTTT,CASSLSDRTEAFF,TRBV7-2,.,TRBJ1-1,.
TGTGCCAGCAGTTACGGGCCGCCAGGGCCCGGTGAGCAGTTCTTC,CASSYGPPGPGEQFF,TRBV6-5,.,TRBJ2-1,few
TGCGCCAGCAGCCATCGAGACACATACACAGATACGCAGTATTTT,CASSHRDTYTDTQYF,TRBV4-1,.,TRBJ2-3,.